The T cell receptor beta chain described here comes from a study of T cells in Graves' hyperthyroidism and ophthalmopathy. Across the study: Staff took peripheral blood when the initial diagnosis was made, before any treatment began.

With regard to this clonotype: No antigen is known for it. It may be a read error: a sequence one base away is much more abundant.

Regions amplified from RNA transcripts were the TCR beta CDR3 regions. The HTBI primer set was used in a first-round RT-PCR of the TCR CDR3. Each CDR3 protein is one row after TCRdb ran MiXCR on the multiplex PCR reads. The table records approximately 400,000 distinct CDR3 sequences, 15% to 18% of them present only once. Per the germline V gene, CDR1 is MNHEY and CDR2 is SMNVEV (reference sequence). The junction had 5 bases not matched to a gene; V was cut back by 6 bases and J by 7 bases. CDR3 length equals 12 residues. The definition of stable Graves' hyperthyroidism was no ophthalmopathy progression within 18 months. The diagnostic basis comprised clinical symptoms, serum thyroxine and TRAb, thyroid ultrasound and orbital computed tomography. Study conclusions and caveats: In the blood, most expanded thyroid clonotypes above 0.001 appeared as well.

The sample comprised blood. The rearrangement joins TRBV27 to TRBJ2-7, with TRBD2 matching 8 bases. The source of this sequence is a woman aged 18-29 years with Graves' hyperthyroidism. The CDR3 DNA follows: TGTGCCAGCAGCGGGAGGGTGGGAGAGCAGTACTTC. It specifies CASSGRVGEQYF.